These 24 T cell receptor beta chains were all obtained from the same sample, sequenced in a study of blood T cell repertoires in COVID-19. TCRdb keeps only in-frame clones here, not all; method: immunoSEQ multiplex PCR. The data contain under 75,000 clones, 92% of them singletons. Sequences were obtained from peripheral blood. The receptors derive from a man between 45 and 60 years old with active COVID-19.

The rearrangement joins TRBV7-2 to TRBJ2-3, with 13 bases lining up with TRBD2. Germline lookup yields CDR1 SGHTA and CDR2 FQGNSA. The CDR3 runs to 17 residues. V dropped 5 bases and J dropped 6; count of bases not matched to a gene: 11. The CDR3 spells CASSGRLAGGRADTQYF. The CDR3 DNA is TGTGCCAGCAGCGGCCGACTAGCGGGGGGCCGGGCTGATACGCAGTATTTT.

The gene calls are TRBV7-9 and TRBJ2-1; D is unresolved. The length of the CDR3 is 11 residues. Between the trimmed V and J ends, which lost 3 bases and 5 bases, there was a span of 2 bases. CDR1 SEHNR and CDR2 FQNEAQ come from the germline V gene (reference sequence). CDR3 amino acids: CASSFNNEQFF. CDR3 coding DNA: TGTGCCAGCAGCTTCAACAATGAGCAGTTCTTC.

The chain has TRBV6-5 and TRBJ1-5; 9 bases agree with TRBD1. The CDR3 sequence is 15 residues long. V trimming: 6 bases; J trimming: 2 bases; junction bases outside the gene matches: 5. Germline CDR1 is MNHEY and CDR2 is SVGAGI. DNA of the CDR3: TGTGCCAGCAGAGCGGGACAGGGTGGCAATCAGCCCCAGCATTTT. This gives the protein CASRAGQGGNQPQHF.

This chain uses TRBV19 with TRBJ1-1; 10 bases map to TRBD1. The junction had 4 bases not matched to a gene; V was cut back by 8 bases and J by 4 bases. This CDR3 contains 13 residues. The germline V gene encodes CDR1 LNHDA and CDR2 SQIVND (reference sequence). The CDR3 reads CASVRTGGTEAFF. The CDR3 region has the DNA TGTGCCAGTGTACGGACAGGGGGCACTGAAGCTTTCTTT.

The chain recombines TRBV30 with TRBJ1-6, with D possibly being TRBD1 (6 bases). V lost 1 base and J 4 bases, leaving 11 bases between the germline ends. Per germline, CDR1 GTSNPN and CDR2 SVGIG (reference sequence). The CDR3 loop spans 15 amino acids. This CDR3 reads CAWSEGGAYNSPLHF. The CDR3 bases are TGTGCCTGGAGTGAAGGGGGGGCTTATAATTCACCCCTCCACTTT.

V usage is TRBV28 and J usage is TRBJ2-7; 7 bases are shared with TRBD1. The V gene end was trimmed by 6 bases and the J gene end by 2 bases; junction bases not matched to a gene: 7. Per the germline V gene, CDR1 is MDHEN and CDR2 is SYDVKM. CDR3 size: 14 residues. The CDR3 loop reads CASRPGQAAYEQYF. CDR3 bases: TGTGCCAGCAGACCTGGACAGGCGGCCTACGAGCAGTACTTC.

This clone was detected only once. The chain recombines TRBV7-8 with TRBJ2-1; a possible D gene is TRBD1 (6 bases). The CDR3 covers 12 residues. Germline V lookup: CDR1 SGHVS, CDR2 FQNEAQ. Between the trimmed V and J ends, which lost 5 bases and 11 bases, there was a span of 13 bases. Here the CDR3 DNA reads TGTGCCAGCAGCGCTTTCCGGGACAAGCAGTTCTTC. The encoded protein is CASSAFRDKQFF.

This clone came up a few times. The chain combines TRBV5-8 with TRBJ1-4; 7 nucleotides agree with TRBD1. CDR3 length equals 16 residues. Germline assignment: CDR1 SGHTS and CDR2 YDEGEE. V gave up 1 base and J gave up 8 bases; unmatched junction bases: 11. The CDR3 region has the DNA TGTGCCAGCAGCTTGCCCATTGGGACAGCCCGGGAAAAACTGTTTTTT. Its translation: CASSLPIGTAREKLFF. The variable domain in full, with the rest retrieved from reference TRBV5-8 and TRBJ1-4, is EAGVTQSPTHLIKTRGQQATLRCSPISGHTSVYWYQQALGLGLQFLLWYDEGEERNRGNFPPRFSGRQFPNYSSELNVNALELEDSALYLCASSLPIGTAREKLFFGSGTQLSVL.

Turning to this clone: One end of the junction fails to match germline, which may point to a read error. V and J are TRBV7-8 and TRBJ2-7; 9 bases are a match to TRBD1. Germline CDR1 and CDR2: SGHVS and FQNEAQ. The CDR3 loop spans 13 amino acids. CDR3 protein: CASSLGEAGDRDF. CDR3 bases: TGTGCCAGCAGCTTAGGGGAGGCAGGGGACAGGGACTTC.

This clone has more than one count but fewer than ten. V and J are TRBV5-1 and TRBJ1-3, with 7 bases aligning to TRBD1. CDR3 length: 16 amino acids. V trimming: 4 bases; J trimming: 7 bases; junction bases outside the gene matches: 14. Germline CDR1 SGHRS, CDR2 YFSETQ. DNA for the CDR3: TGCGCCAGCAGCCTAGGGAGGACAGGAAAAGGGAACACCATATATTTT. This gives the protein CASSLGRTGKGNTIYF.

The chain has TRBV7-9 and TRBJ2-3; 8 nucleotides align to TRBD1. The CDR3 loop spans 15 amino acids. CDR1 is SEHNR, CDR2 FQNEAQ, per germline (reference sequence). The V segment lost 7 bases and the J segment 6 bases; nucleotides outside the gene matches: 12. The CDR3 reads CASTLTGVVSDTQYF. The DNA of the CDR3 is TGTGCCAGCACCCTGACAGGGGTCGTGTCGGATACGCAGTATTTT.

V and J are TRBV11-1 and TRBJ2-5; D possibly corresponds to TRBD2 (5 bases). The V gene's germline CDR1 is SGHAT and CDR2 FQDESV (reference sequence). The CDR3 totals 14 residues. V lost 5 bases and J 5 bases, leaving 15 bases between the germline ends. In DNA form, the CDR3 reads TGTGCCAGCAGCGGAGGAGTCCGGGCGGAGACCCAGTACTTC. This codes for CASSGGVRAETQYF.

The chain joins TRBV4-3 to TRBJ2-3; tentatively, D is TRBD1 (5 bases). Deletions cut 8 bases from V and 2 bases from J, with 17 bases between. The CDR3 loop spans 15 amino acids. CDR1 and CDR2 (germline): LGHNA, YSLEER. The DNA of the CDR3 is TGCGCCAGCGCCCGTAGGGGCTCCGCCACAGATACGCAGTATTTT. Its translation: CASARRGSATDTQYF.

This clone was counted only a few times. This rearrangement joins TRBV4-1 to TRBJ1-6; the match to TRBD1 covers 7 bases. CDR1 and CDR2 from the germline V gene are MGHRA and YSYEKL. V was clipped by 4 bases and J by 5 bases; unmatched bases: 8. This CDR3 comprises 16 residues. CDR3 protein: CASSPGYRGNNSPLHF. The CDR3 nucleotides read TGCGCCAGCAGCCCTGGGTACAGGGGAAATAATTCACCCCTCCACTTT.

The CDR3, as DNA: TGTGCCAGCAGTTTATCCGGCCAGCGGGGGGCCCTGTTCTTC. It yields the protein CASSLSGQRGALFF. The chain uses TRBV28 and TRBJ2-1; 9 bases map to TRBD2. The CDR3 totals 14 residues. CDR1 is MDHEN and CDR2 is SYDVKM in the germline V gene. V dropped 1 base and J dropped 15; count of bases not matched to a gene: 10.

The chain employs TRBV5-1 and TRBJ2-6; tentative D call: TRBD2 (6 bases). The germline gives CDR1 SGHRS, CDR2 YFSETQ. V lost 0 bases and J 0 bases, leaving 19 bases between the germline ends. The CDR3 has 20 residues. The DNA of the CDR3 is TGCGCCAGCAGCTTGGTGGTTTTCGGGGGACGGTTCTCTGGGGCCAACGTCCTGACTTTC. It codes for CASSLVVFGGRFSGANVLTF.

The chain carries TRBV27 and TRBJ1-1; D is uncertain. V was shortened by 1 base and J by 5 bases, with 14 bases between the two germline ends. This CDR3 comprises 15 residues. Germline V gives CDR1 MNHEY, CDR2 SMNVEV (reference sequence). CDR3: CASSLLFSGGTEAFF. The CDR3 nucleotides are TGTGCCAGCAGTTTATTGTTTTCGGGTGGGACTGAAGCTTTCTTT.

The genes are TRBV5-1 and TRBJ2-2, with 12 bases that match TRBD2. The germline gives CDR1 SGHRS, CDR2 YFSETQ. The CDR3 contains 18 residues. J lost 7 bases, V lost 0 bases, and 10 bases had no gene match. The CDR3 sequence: CASSLDPSGRAAGGELFF. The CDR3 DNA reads TGCGCCAGCAGCTTGGATCCTAGCGGGAGGGCCGCCGGCGGGGAGCTGTTTTTT.

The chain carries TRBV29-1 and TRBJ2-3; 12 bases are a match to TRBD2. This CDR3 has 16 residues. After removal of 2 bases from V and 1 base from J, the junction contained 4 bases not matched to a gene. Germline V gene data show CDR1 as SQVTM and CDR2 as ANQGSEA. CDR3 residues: CSVETSGRRGTDTQYF. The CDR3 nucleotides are TGCAGCGTTGAAACTAGCGGGAGGAGGGGCACAGATACGCAGTATTTT.

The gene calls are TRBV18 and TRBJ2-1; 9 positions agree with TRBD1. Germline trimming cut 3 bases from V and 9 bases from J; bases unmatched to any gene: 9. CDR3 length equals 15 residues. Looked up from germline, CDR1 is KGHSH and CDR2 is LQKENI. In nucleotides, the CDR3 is TGTGCCAGCTCACCTTCCGGGACAGGGTCCGGTGAGCAGTTCTTC. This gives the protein CASSPSGTGSGEQFF.

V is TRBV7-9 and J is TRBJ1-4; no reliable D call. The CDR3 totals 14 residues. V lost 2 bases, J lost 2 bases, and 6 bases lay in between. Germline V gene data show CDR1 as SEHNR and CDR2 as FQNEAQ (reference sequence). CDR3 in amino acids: CASSLQSTNEKLFF. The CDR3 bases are TGTGCCAGCAGCTTACAGTCCACTAATGAAAAACTGTTTTTT.

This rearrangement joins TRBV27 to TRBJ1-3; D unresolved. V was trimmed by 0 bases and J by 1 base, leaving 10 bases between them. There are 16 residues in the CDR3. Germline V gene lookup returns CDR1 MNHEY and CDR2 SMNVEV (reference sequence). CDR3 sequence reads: CASSLSYSSSGNTIYF. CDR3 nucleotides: TGTGCCAGCAGTTTATCCTACAGTAGTTCTGGAAACACCATATATTTT.

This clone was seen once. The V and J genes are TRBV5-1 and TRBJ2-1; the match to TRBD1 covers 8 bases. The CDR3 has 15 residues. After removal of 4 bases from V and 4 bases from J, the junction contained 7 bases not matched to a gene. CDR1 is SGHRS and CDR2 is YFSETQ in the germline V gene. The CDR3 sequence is CASSTTGVEYNEQFF. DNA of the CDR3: TGCGCCAGCAGCACGACAGGGGTTGAATACAATGAGCAGTTCTTC.

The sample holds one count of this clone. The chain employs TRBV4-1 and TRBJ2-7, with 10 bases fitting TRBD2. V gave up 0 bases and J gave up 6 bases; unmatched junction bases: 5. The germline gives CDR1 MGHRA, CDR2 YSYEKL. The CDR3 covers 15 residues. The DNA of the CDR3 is TGCGCCAGCAGCCAAGATCTAGCGGGAGTCCTCGAGCAGTACTTC. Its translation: CASSQDLAGVLEQYF.